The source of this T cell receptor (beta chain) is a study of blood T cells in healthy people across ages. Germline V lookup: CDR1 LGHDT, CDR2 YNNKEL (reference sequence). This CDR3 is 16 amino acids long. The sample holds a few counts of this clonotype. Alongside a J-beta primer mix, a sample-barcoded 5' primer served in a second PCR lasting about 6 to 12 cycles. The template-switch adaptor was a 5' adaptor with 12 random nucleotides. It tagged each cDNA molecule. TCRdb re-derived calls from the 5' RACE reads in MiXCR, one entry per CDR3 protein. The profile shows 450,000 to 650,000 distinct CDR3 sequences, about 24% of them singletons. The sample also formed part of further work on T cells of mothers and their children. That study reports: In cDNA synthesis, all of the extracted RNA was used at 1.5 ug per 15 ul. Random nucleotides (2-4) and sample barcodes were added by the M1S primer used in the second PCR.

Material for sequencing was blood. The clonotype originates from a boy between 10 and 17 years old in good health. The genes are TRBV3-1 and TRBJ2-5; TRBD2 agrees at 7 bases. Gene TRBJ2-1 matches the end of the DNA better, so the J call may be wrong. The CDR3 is CASSQERSGGFNEQFF. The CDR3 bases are TGTGCCAGCAGCCAAGAGAGGTCGGGGGGTTTCAATGAGCAGTTCTTC.